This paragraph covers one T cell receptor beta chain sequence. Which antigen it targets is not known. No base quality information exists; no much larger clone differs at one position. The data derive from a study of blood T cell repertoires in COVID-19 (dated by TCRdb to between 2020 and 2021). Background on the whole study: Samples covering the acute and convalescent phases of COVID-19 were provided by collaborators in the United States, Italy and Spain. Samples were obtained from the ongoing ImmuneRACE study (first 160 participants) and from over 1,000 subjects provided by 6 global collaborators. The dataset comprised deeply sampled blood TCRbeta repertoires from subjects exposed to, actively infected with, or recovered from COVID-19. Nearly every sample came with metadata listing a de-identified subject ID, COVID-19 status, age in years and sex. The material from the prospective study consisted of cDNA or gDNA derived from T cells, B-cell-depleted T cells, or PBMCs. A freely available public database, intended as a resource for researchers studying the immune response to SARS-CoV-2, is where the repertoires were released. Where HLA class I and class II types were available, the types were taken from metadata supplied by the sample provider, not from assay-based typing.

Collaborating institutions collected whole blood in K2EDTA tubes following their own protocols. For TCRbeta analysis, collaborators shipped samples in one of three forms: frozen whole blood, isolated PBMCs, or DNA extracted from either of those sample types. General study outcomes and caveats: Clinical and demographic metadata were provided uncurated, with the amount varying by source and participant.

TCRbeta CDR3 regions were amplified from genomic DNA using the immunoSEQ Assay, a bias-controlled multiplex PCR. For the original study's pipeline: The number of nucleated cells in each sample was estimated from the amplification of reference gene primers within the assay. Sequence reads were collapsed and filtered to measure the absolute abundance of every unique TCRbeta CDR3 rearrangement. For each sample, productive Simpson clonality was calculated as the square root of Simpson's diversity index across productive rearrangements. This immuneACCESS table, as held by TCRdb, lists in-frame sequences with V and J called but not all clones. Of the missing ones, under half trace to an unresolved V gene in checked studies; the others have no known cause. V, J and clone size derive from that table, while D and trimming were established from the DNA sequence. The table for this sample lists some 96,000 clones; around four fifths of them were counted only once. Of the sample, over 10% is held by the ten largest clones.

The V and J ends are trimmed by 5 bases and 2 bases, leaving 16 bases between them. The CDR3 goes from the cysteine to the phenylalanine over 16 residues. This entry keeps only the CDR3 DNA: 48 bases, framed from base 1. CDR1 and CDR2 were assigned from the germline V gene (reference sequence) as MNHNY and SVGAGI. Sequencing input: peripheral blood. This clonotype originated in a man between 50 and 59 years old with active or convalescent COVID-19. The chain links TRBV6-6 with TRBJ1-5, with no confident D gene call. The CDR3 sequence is CASSPGYTGGNQPQHF. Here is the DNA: TGTGCCAGCAGTCCTGGGTATACGGGTGGCAATCAGCCCCAGCATTTT.